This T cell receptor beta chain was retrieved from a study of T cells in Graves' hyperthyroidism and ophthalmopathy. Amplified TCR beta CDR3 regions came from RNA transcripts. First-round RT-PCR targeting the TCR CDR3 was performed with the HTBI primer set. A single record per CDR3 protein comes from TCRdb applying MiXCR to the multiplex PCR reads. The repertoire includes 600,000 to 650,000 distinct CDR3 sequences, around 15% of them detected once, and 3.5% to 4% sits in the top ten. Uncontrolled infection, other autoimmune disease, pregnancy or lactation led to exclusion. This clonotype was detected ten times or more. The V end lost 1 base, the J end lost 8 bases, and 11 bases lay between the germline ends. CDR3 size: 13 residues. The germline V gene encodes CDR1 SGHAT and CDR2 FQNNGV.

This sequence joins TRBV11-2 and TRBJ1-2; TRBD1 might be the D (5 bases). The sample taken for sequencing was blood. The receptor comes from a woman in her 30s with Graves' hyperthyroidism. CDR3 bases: TGTGCCAGCAGCTTAGGGTCTACAGGAGGCTACACCTTC. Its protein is CASSLGSTGGYTF.